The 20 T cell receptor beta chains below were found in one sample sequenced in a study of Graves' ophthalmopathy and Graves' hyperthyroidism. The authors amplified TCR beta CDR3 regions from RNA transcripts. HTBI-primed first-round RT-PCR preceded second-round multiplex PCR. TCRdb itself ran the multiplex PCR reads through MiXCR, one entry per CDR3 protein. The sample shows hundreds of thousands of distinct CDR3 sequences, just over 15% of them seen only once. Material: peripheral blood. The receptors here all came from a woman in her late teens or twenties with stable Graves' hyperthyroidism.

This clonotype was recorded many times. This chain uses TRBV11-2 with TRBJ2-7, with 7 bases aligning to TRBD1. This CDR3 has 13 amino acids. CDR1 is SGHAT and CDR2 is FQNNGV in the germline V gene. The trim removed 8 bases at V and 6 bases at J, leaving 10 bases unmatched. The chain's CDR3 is CASSWTGVSEQYF. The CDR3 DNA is TGTGCCAGCTCATGGACAGGTGTGAGCGAGCAGTACTTC.

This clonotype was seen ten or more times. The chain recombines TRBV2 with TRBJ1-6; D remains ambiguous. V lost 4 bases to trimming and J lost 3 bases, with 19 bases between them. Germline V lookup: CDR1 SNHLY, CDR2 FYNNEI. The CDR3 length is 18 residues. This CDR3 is CASSGLFDLYDYNSPLHF. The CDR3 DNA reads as TGTGCCAGCAGTGGTCTTTTTGACCTGTACGACTATAATTCACCCCTCCACTTT.

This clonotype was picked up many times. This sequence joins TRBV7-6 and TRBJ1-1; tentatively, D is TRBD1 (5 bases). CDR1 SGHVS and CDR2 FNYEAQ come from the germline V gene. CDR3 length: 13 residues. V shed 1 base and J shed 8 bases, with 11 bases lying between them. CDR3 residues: CASSLVSKGEAFF. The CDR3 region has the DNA TGTGCCAGCAGCTTAGTCTCTAAGGGGGAAGCTTTCTTT.

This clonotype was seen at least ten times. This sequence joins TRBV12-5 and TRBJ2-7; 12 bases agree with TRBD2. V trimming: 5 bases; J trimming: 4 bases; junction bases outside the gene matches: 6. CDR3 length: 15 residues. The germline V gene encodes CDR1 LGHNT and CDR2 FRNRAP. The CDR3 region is CASGVTSGGPYEQYF. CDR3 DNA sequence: TGTGCTAGTGGTGTGACTAGCGGGGGTCCTTACGAGCAGTACTTC.

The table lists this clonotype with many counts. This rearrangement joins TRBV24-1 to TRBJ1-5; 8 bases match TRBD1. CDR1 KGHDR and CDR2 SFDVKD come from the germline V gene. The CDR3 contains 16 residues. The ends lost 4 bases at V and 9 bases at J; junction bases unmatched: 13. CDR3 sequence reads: CATSDSRAGGFGPQHF. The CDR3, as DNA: TGTGCCACCAGTGACTCCCGGGCAGGGGGCTTTGGGCCCCAGCATTTT.

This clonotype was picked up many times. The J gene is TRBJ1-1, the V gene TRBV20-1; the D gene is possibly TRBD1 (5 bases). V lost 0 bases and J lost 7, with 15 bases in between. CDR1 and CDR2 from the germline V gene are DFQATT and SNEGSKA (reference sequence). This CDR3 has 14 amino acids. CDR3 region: CSARDVRTKGEAFF. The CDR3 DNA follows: TGCAGTGCTAGAGATGTTAGGACAAAAGGTGAAGCTTTCTTT.

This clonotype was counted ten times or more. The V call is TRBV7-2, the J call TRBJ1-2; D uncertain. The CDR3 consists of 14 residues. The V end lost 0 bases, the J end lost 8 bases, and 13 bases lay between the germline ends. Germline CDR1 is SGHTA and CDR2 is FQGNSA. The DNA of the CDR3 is TGTGCCAGCAGCTTAGCCGTTATTGGAGACGGCTACACCTTC. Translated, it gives CASSLAVIGDGYTF.

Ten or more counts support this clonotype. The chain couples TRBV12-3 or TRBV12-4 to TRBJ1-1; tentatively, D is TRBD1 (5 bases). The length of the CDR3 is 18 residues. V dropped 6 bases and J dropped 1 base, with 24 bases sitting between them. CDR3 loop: CASRPPGRERGTNTEAFF. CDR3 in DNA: TGTGCCAGCAGGCCCCCTGGGAGGGAGAGAGGGACGAACACTGAAGCTTTCTTT.

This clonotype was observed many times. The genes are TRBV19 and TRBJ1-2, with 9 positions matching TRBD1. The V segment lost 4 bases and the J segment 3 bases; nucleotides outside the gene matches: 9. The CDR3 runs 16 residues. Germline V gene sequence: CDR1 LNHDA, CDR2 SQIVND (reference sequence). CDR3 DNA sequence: TGTGCCAGTAGTACCACTCCGACAGGGGGTTACTATGGCTACACCTTC. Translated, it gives CASSTTPTGGYYGYTF.

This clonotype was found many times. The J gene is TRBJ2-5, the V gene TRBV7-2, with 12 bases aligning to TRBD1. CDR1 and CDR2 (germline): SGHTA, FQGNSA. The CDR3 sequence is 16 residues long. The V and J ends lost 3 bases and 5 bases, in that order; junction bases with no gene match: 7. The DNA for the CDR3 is TGTGCCAGCAGCTTTAGGGGACAGGGGGCATATGAGACCCAGTACTTC. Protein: CASSFRGQGAYETQYF.

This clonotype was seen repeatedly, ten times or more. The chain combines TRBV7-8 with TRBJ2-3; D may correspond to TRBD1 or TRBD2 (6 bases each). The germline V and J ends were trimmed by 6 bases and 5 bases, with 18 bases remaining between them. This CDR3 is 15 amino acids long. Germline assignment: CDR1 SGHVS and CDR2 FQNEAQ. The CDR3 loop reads CASRETGGHKDTQYF. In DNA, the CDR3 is TGTGCCAGCAGGGAGACAGGAGGGCATAAAGATACGCAGTATTTT.

The CDR3 protein is CASSLELGLLYEQYF. CDR3 sequence (DNA): TGTGCCAGCAGCTTAGAACTTGGGCTTCTTTACGAGCAGTACTTC. The chain uses TRBV11-2 and TRBJ2-7; D is uncertain. Germline V lookup: CDR1 SGHAT, CDR2 FQNNGV. V gave up 0 bases and J gave up 4 bases, with 13 bases separating them. The CDR3 extends over 15 amino acids.

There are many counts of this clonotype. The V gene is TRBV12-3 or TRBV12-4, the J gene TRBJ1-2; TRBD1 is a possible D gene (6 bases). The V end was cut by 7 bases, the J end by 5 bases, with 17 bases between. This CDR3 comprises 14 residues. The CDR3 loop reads CASTSWGGAYGYTF. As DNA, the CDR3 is TGTGCCAGCACCTCCTGGGGGGGGGCTTATGGCTACACCTTC.

CDR3 DNA sequence: TGTGCCAGCAGCCCGGGACTAGCGGCACAAGAGACCCAGTACTTC. Protein sequence: CASSPGLAAQETQYF. V gene TRBV12-3 or TRBV12-4 combines with J gene TRBJ2-5; 11 bases agree with TRBD2. There are 15 residues in the CDR3. J was trimmed by 2 bases and V by 6 bases; bases with no gene match: 5.

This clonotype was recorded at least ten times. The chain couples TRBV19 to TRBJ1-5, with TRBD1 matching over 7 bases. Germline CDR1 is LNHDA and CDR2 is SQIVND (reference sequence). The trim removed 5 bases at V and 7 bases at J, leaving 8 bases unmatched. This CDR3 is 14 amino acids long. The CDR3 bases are TGTGCCAGTAGTTCGACAGGGAAAGACCAGCCCCAGCATTTT. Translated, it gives CASSSTGKDQPQHF.

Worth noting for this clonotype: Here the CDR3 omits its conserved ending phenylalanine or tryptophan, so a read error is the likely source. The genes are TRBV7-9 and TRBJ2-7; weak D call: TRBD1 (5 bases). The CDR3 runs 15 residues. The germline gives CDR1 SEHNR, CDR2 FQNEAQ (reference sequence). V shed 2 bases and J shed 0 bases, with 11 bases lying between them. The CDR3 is CASSLWGSSSYEQYL. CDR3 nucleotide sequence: TGTGCCAGCAGCTTATGGGGCTCGAGCTCCTACGAGCAGTACTTG.

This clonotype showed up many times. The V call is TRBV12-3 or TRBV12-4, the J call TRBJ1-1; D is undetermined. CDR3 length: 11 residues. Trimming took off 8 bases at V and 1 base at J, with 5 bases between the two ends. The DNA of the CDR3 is TGTGCCAGCCAGAGGAACACTGAAGCTTTCTTT. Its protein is CASQRNTEAFF.

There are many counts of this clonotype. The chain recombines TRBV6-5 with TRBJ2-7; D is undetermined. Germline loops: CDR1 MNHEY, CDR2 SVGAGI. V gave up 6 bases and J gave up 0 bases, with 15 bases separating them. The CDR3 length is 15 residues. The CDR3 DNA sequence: TGTGCCAGCAGACGAGACCGTGACCCCTCCTACGAGCAGTACTTC. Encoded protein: CASRRDRDPSYEQYF.

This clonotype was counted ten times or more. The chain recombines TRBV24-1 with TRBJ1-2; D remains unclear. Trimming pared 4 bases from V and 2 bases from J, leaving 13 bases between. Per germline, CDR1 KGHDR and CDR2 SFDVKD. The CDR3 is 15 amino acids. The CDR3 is CATSDPRGGNYGYTF. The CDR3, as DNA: TGTGCCACCAGTGACCCTCGGGGAGGAAACTATGGCTACACCTTC.

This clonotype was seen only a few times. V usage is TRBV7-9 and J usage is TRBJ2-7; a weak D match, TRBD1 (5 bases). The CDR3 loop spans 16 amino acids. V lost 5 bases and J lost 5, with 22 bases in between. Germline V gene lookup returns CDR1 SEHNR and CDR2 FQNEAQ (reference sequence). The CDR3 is CASSELSTDPRDEQYF. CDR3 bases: TGTGCCAGCAGCGAGTTGTCTACAGACCCCAGGGACGAGCAGTACTTC.